These T cell receptor beta chains were read from a single sample in a study of cytomegalovirus exposure and HLA in healthy donors. Assay used: immunoSEQ multiplex PCR; TCRdb lists only in-frame clones, some missing. The table shows about 190,000 clones, with less than 85% occurring only once. The sequenced sample was PBMCs. These receptors came from a man aged 30-40 years in good health and CMV-seropositive. The CDR3 runs from the conserved cysteine through the conserved F or W. D genes are given only for firm matches. Clone size, where shown, is once, few, many, or a class for clones that have expanded.

TRBV7-9,TRBJ1-2,NA,TRBD1,TGTGCCAGCAGCTCCCCGACAGGGAGAGGGGATGGCTACACCTTC,CASSSPTGRGDGYTF
TRBV5-1,TRBJ2-6,few,NA,TGCGCCAGCGGAACTCAGGGTACCGGGGCCAACGTCCTGACTTTC,CASGTQGTGANVLTF
TRBV7-9,TRBJ2-7,NA,TRBD2,TGTGCCAGCAGCCAGACTAGCGGGAGCTCCTACGAGCAGTACTTC,CASSQTSGSSYEQYF
TRBV2,TRBJ1-4,NA,NA,TGTGCCAGCGGGGAGGGGGTGGGACGGTCAACTAATGAAAAACTGTTTTTT,CASGEGVGRSTNEKLFF
TRBV12-5,TRBJ2-5,NA,NA,TGTGCTAGTGGTTTGGGCGGGGCCCAAGAGACCCAGTACTTC,CASGLGGAQETQYF
TRBV7-2,TRBJ2-4,once,TRBD1,TGTGCCAGCAGCTTAAAGGGACAGTTCGCCAAAAACATTCAGTACTTC,CASSLKGQFAKNIQYF
TRBV18,TRBJ2-7,NA,NA,TGTGCCAGCTCACGGTCGGGACAAGGCTCCTACGAGCAGTACTTC,CASSRSGQGSYEQYF
TRBV7-9,TRBJ1-5,NA,NA,TGTGCCAGCAGCCCTTCTAGCGGGGAGGTTACTTTAGGGCAGCCCCAGCATTTT,CASSPSSGEVTLGQPQHF
TRBV18,TRBJ2-6,NA,TRBD1,TGTGCCAGCTCTCTCGGACAGGGCGGCGGGGCCAACGTCCTGACTTTC,CASSLGQGGGANVLTF
TRBV27,TRBJ2-5,NA,TRBD2,TGTGCCAGCACCCCGACTAGCGGGAGAGGAGAGACCCAGTACTTC,CASTPTSGRGETQYF
TRBV4-1,TRBJ1-5,NA,TRBD1,TGCGCCAGCAGTAGGGACAGGGGCGATTATAGCAATCAGCCCCAGCATTTT,CASSRDRGDYSNQPQHF
TRBV5-4,TRBJ2-3,NA,TRBD2,TGTGCCAGCAGCGTGACGCGGGGGGAGTCCACAGATACGCAGTATTTT,CASSVTRGESTDTQYF
TRBV7-2,TRBJ2-1,NA,TRBD1,TGTGCCAGCAGCTTAGTTGGGACAGGGGAGGGCGAGCAGTTCTTC,CASSLVGTGEGEQFF
TRBV7-9,TRBJ2-2,NA,TRBD1,TGTGCCAGCAGCGCGGACAGGGCGGGCACCGGGGAGCTGTTTTTT,CASSADRAGTGELFF
TRBV7-8,TRBJ1-1,NA,TRBD1,TGTGCCAGCAGCACGCGGACAGGGGGAAACACTGAAGCTTTCTTT,CASSTRTGGNTEAFF
TRBV9,TRBJ2-3,NA,TRBD1,TGTGCCAGCAGCGCCGTACAGGGGGCCCTCACAGATACGCAGTATTTT,CASSAVQGALTDTQYF
TRBV7-2,TRBJ2-7,once,NA,TGTGCCAGCAGTTCCGGGGGAAGGGACGAGCAGTACTTC,CASSSGGRDEQYF
TRBV28,TRBJ1-1,NA,NA,TGTGCCAGCAGTTTATTTGACAGCCCTTATGAAGCTTTCTTT,CASSLFDSPYEAFF
TRBV29-1,TRBJ2-7,once,NA,TGCAGCGTTGAAGAAGGTGGGCGCGAGCAGTACTTC,CSVEEGGREQYF
TRBV5-4,TRBJ2-7,few,TRBD2,TGTGCCAGCAGCCCCGGAGGGCTAGCGGGGGGAGATTACGAGCAGTACTTC,CASSPGGLAGGDYEQYF
TRBV4-3,TRBJ1-6,NA,NA,TGCGCCAGCAGCCAGGCCAGAACAAATTCACCCCTCCACTTT,CASSQARTNSPLHF
TRBV7-8,TRBJ2-7,NA,TRBD2,TGTGCCAGCAGCAGTCTAGCGGACGAGCAGTACTTC,CASSSLADEQYF
TRBV5-1,TRBJ2-3,NA,TRBD2,TGCGCCAGCAGGGAGGATAGCGGGGCCACCCCAGATACGCAGTATTTT,CASREDSGATPDTQYF
TRBV2,TRBJ1-1,NA,NA,TGTGCCAGCAGGCTATATGCAGGGATTCAAGCTTTCTTT,CASRLYAGIQAFF
TRBV7-9,TRBJ2-7,once,TRBD2,TGTGCCAGCAGCTCCGGGACTAGCGGGAGTGTACGCTACGAGCAGTACTTC,CASSSGTSGSVRYEQYF
TRBV30,TRBJ2-1,NA,NA,TGTGCCTGGAGTGTAAGGCGGGACAATGAGCAGTTCTTC,CAWSVRRDNEQFF
TRBV7-2,TRBJ2-1,NA,TRBD2,TGTGCCAGCAGCACCGGACTAGTGGGTGAGCAGTTCTTC,CASSTGLVGEQFF
TRBV7-2,TRBJ2-1,NA,NA,TGTGCCAGCAGCTTAGCTGGGAGCGGAGCCTACAATGAGCAGTTCTTC,CASSLAGSGAYNEQFF
TRBV27,TRBJ2-5,once,TRBD1,TGTGCCAGCAGTTTAACCGGGACAGGGGGGACCCAGTACTTC,CASSLTGTGGTQYF